These 23 T cell receptor beta chains were all obtained from the same sample, sequenced in a study of response to subunit inactivated influenza vaccine. TCRdb re-called the RT-PCR reads with MiXCR, one entry per CDR3 protein. The sample holds fewer than 650,000 distinct CDR3 sequences, 10% to 15% seen once. The material sequenced was PBMCs from blood, taken 35 to 45 days after vaccination. Receptor source: a man in his fifties who received an inactivated influenza vaccine.

This clonotype has a handful of counts. The V gene is TRBV11-2, the J gene TRBJ2-7; D is possibly TRBD1 (5 bases). The CDR3 runs 13 residues. The germline V gene has CDR1 SGHAT and CDR2 FQNNGV. Trimming took 5 bases from V and 3 from J, leaving 11 bases between them. As DNA, the CDR3 is TGTGCCAGCAGCCCAGGGCCGTTCTACGAGCAGTACTTC. Translation gives CASSPGPFYEQYF.

The chain couples TRBV3-1 to TRBJ2-5; unclear D gene. The ends were cut back, 0 bases at V and 1 base at J, with 9 bases in the middle. Germline V lookup: CDR1 LGHDT, CDR2 YNNKEL (reference sequence). The CDR3 contains 15 residues. This CDR3 is CASSQDTSRQETQYF. CDR3 nucleotide sequence: TGTGCCAGCAGCCAAGATACCAGCCGCCAAGAGACCCAGTACTTC.

The chain couples TRBV29-1 to TRBJ1-3, with a tentative D call TRBD1 (6 bases). This CDR3 spans 12 amino acids. Trimming left V 4 bases short and J 9 bases short, with 13 bases between. CDR1 SQVTM and CDR2 ANQGSEA come from the germline V gene. In DNA form, the CDR3 reads TGCAGCGTTGTATCAGGGGTCGGCACCATATATTTT. Protein sequence: CSVVSGVGTIYF.

There are a few counts of this clonotype. J is TRBJ2-7 and V is TRBV4-3; D not resolved. This CDR3 is built from 15 residues. The germline V gene has CDR1 LGHNA and CDR2 YSLEER. Trimming took 0 bases from V and 3 from J, leaving 12 bases between them. The CDR3 reads CASSQDLARHYEQYF. CDR3 DNA: TGCGCCAGCAGCCAAGATCTGGCCAGACACTACGAGCAGTACTTC.

The table lists this clonotype with many counts. The rearrangement links TRBV20-1 to TRBJ1-6; TRBD1 agrees at 9 bases. The CDR3 consists of 13 residues. Germline-derived CDR1 and CDR2 are DFQATT and SNEGSKA (reference sequence). V lost 1 base, J lost 12 bases, and 4 bases stayed unmatched. The CDR3, as DNA: TGCAGTGCTAGAGGAACAGGGGGCTTACCCCTCCACTTT. This encodes CSARGTGGLPLHF.

The sample holds a few counts of this clonotype. The V gene is TRBV6-5, the J gene TRBJ2-7; maybe TRBD1 (6 bases). Germline lookup yields CDR1 MNHEY and CDR2 SVGAGI. The CDR3 is made up of 14 amino acids. The V end was cut by 0 bases, the J end by 4 bases, with 10 bases between. CDR3: CASSYSDSRYEQYF. CDR3 in DNA: TGTGCCAGCAGTTACTCGGACAGCCGATACGAGCAGTACTTC.

The J gene is TRBJ1-2, the V gene TRBV7-2; 9 bases fit TRBD1. The V gene's germline CDR1 is SGHTA and CDR2 FQGNSA. This CDR3 is 15 amino acids long. After removal of 2 bases from V and 7 bases from J, the junction contained 8 bases not matched to a gene. The CDR3 sequence: CASSLLGQGNAGYTF. As DNA, the CDR3 is TGTGCCAGCAGCTTACTTGGACAGGGGAATGCTGGCTACACCTTC.

The chain has TRBV11-2 and TRBJ2-1, with D hard to call. Germline lookup yields CDR1 SGHAT and CDR2 FQNNGV. CDR3 length equals 11 residues. V was shortened by 2 bases and J by 8 bases, with 4 bases between the two germline ends. The CDR3 loop is CASSLIYEQFF. The CDR3 DNA reads as TGTGCCAGCAGCTTAATCTATGAGCAGTTCTTC. Using reference TRBV11-2 and TRBJ2-1 for the parts outside the CDR3, the full variable domain is EAGVAQSPRYKIIEKRQSVAFWCNPISGHATLYWYQQILGQGPKLLIQFQNNGVVDDSQLPKDRFSAERLKGVDSTLKIQPAKLEDSAVYLCASSLIYEQFFGPGTRLTVL.

The chain joins TRBV12-3 or TRBV12-4 to TRBJ2-3; TRBD2 matches 9 bases. The CDR3 consists of 15 residues. V shed 1 base, J shed 5 bases, and the junction held 4 bases outside the gene matches. The CDR3 spells CASSLVAGAGDTQYF. As DNA, the CDR3 is TGTGCCAGCAGTTTAGTAGCGGGGGCGGGAGATACGCAGTATTTT.

At least ten counts were recorded for this clonotype. The rearrangement joins TRBV12-3 or TRBV12-4 to TRBJ1-2; no clear D gene. V lost 1 base and J lost 7, with 7 bases in between. The CDR3 has 12 residues. This CDR3 is CASSLGYSGYTF. The CDR3 region has the DNA TGTGCCAGCAGTTTAGGATACAGTGGCTACACCTTC.

The chain couples TRBV5-1 to TRBJ1-2; D may be TRBD1 (5 bases). Germline lookup yields CDR1 SGHRS and CDR2 YFSETQ. The CDR3 covers 13 residues. V lost 4 bases and J 2 bases, leaving 9 bases between the germline ends. CDR3 in amino acids: CASSRGENYGYTF. In DNA form, the CDR3 reads TGCGCCAGCAGCCGGGGGGAGAACTATGGCTACACCTTC.

V usage is TRBV12-3 or TRBV12-4 and J usage is TRBJ1-4; TRBD1 matches 9 bases. The junction had 4 bases not matched to a gene; V was cut back by 1 base and J by 7 bases. The CDR3 sequence is 15 residues long. The CDR3 region has the DNA TGTGCCAGCAGTTTAGTTGGGACAGGGATTGAAAAACTGTTTTTT. Protein sequence: CASSLVGTGIEKLFF.

V is TRBV10-1 and J is TRBJ2-1; 10 bases fit TRBD2. The trim removed 0 bases at V and 9 bases at J, leaving 14 bases unmatched. CDR3 size: 18 residues. CDR1 and CDR2 (germline): WNHNN, SYGVQD (reference sequence). The CDR3 DNA follows: TGCGCCAGCAGTGAGTCCCGGGCTAGCGGGGGTACCCGGGGTGAGCAGTTCTTC. It specifies CASSESRASGGTRGEQFF.

This chain joins TRBV29-1 and TRBJ1-2; possibly TRBD1 for D (5 bases). CDR3 length equals 14 residues. V lost 1 base and J lost 0, with 9 bases in between. Germline V lookup: CDR1 SQVTM, CDR2 ANQGSEA. The CDR3 is CSVEGGPANYGYTF. For the CDR3, the DNA is TGCAGCGTTGAAGGGGGCCCAGCTAACTATGGCTACACCTTC.

This clonotype has only a few counts. A read error may account for a junction end that differs from germline. The chain employs TRBV7-7 and TRBJ2-1; TRBD1 matches at 7 bases. Germline assignment: CDR1 SSHAT and CDR2 FNYEAQ (reference sequence). The length of the CDR3 is 15 residues. The CDR3 nucleotides are TGTGCTAGCAGCTTAGGTGGGACAGCTTACAATGAGCAGTTCTTC. The encoded protein is CASSLGGTAYNEQFF.

This clonotype has more than one count but fewer than ten. The V gene is TRBV4-1, the J gene TRBJ2-1; 10 nucleotides agree with TRBD2. CDR1 MGHRA and CDR2 YSYEKL come from the germline V gene. Germline trimming cut 2 bases from V and 6 bases from J; bases unmatched to any gene: 4. The CDR3 extends over 15 amino acids. In DNA form, the CDR3 reads TGCGCCAGCAGCCAAAGCGGGGGGGCCTCCAATGAGCAGTTCTTC. Translated: CASSQSGGASNEQFF.

The chain carries TRBV12-3 or TRBV12-4 and TRBJ2-7, with 12 bases lining up with TRBD2. V lost 6 bases to trimming and J lost 3 bases; unmatched junction nucleotides: 3. CDR3 size: 14 residues. Written as DNA, the CDR3 is TGTGCCAGCAGCCTAGCGGGAGGGTACTACGAGCAGTACTTC. Protein: CASSLAGGYYEQYF.

This clonotype was detected a few times. This sequence joins TRBV21-1 and TRBJ2-3; the D call in the table, TRBD1, was not verified against the DNA. TRBV21-1 is tagged as a pseudogene. The CDR3 length is 16 residues. CDR3 in amino acids: CASSKVEGGSTDTQYF. CDR3 nucleotides: TGTGCCAGCAGCAAAGTGGAGGGGGGGAGCACAGATACGCAGTATTTT.

The chain uses TRBV20-1 and TRBJ1-5; possible D gene TRBD1, 6 bases. This CDR3 has 14 residues. The germline V gene has CDR1 DFQATT and CDR2 SNEGSKA (reference sequence). Trimming stripped 3 bases from V and 4 bases from J, with 13 bases between. DNA of the CDR3: TGCAGTGCTAGGACCGGACAGCCAAATCAGCCCCAGCATTTT. Its protein product is CSARTGQPNQPQHF.

The genes are TRBV25-1 and TRBJ2-5, with 9 nucleotides matching TRBD1. The junction had 9 bases not matched to a gene; V was cut back by 3 bases and J by 7 bases. This CDR3 is built from 15 residues. Germline V lookup: CDR1 MGHDK, CDR2 SYGVNS. CDR3 protein: CASSDALGQGGTQYF. CDR3 in DNA: TGTGCCAGCAGTGACGCCCTGGGACAGGGTGGGACCCAGTACTTC.

This clonotype came up a few times. The gene calls are TRBV6-1 and TRBJ2-7; 13 nucleotides match TRBD2. Unmatched junction bases numbered 15, after V lost 4 bases and J lost 3 bases. CDR1 and CDR2 from the germline V gene are MNHNS and SASEGT. This CDR3 has 19 amino acids. The CDR3 DNA reads TGTGCCAGCAGTGCAAACGCTTGGACTAGCGGGGGACCCATCTACGAGCAGTACTTC. Translation: CASSANAWTSGGPIYEQYF.

The CDR3 is CSARTGAWNTEAFF. The CDR3 DNA is TGCAGTGCTAGGACAGGGGCCTGGAACACTGAAGCTTTCTTT. The chain carries TRBV20-1 and TRBJ1-1, with 8 positions matching TRBD1. Germline lookup yields CDR1 DFQATT and CDR2 SNEGSKA (reference sequence). The CDR3 is made up of 14 amino acids. Trimming at V came to 3 bases and at J to 1 base, leaving 4 bases not matched to a gene.

This clonotype was found many times. The chain has TRBV5-1 and TRBJ2-5; TRBD2 agrees at 13 bases. With 2 bases clipped from V and 2 bases from J, the junction kept 6 bases outside the gene matches. This CDR3 has 17 residues. The germline gives CDR1 SGHRS, CDR2 YFSETQ. In DNA form, the CDR3 reads TGCGCCAGCAGCTTCACTAGCGGGAGGGAAAGTCAAGAGACCCAGTACTTC. Translated: CASSFTSGRESQETQYF.